These T cell receptor beta chains were read from a single sample in a study of T cell repertoires in cytomegalovirus infection. MiXCR, applied by TCRdb to the reads, yields one record per CDR3 protein. The table has about 140,000 distinct CDR3 sequences, over 25% seen once; the top ten hold around 50%. For these TCRs, the target antigens are not known. Sequences were derived from CD8+ T cells from cultured PBMCs, sampled from culture after CMV antigen stimulation. The receptor source for this set is a human donor in good health (CMV status not recorded). Some clones in this sample may be carry-over from other donors' samples. The CDR3 runs from the conserved cysteine through the conserved F or W. D genes are given only for firm matches. Only some rows state a clone size, as once, few, many or a class for expanded clones.

V gene,clone size,D gene,J gene,CDR3 protein,CDR3 DNA
TRBV5-4,-,-,TRBJ2-7,CASSLQGSPYEQYF,TGTGCCAGCAGCTTACAGGGCAGCCCCTACGAGCAGTACTTC
TRBV6-5,few,-,TRBJ2-6,CASGASGANVLTF,TGTGCCAGCGGGGCAAGTGGGGCCAACGTCCTGACTTTC
TRBV4-1,-,-,TRBJ1-5,CASSYGTVNQPQHF,TGCGCCAGCAGCTACGGGACGGTGAATCAGCCCCAGCATTTT
TRBV2,-,TRBD1,TRBJ1-5,CASRQGAESNQPQHF,TGTGCCAGCCGACAGGGGGCTGAAAGCAATCAGCCCCAGCATTTT
TRBV7-6,few,-,TRBJ2-3,CASSLGASTDTQYF,TGTGCCAGCAGCTTAGGGGCGTCCACAGATACGCAGTATTTT
TRBV15,-,-,TRBJ1-6,CATSNRASAYNSPLHF,TGTGCCACCAGCAACAGGGCATCGGCCTATAATTCACCCCTCCACTTT
TRBV28,-,-,TRBJ1-6,CASTPAGVNRAPYNSPLHF,TGTGCCAGCACCCCGGCCGGAGTGAACAGGGCTCCTTATAATTCACCCCTCCACTTT
TRBV27,-,TRBD1,TRBJ2-1,CASSLKGAQFF,TGTGCCAGCAGTTTAAAGGGGGCCCAGTTCTTC
TRBV18,-,TRBD1,TRBJ2-1,CASSPRDRGYYNEQFF,TGTGCCAGCTCACCACGAGACAGGGGCTATTACAATGAGCAGTTCTTC
TRBV5-6,-,TRBD1,TRBJ2-7,CASSLLQGVSYEQYF,TGTGCCAGCAGCTTGCTACAGGGGGTATCCTACGAGCAGTACTTC
TRBV4-1,-,TRBD1,TRBJ2-7,CASSSDRASSYEQYF,TGCGCCAGCAGCTCCGACAGGGCCAGCTCCTACGAGCAGTACTTC
TRBV7-8,many,TRBD1,TRBJ2-4,CASSLRDSYIQYF,TGTGCCAGCAGCCTCAGGGACAGTTACATTCAGTACTTC
TRBV7-8,many,-,TRBJ2-5,CASSRRTDLYQETQYF,TGTGCCAGCAGCCGTAGGACAGATCTGTACCAAGAGACCCAGTACTTC
TRBV27,few,TRBD2,TRBJ2-3,CASSLWPGGGDTQYF,TGTGCCAGCAGTTTATGGCCCGGGGGGGGGGATACGCAGTATTTT
TRBV28,few,TRBD1,TRBJ2-5,CASSLTGTGDETQYF,TGTGCCAGCAGTTTAACGGGGACAGGGGACGAGACCCAGTACTTC
TRBV2,-,TRBD2,TRBJ2-1,CASTPRTSGVYNEQFF,TGTGCCAGCACCCCCCGGACTAGCGGGGTCTACAATGAGCAGTTCTTC
TRBV7-9,few,-,TRBJ1-1,CASITNTEAFF,TGTGCCAGCATCACGAACACTGAAGCTTTCTTT
TRBV7-3,few,TRBD2,TRBJ2-3,CASSHSGGASADTQYF,TGTGCCAGCAGCCATAGCGGGGGGGCCTCGGCAGATACGCAGTATTTT
TRBV29-1,few,-,TRBJ1-4,CSGTFNEKLFF,TGCAGCGGGACCTTTAATGAAAAACTGTTTTTT
TRBV5-4,few,TRBD1,TRBJ2-3,CASSPGTGGEFTDTQYF,TGTGCCAGCAGCCCCGGGACAGGGGGCGAATTCACAGATACGCAGTATTTT
TRBV11-2,many,-,TRBJ2-4,CASSLGGLAKNIQYF,TGTGCCAGCAGCTTAGGAGGCCTAGCCAAAAACATTCAGTACTTC
TRBV29-1,-,TRBD1,TRBJ2-3,CSVGVIDRGQGGDTQYF,TGCAGCGTTGGTGTGATCGACAGGGGGCAGGGTGGAGATACGCAGTATTTT
TRBV19,-,-,TRBJ2-7,CASSPFGGGYGEQYF,TGTGCCAGTAGTCCCTTCGGAGGGGGCTATGGTGAGCAGTACTTC
TRBV7-9,many,-,TRBJ2-7,CASSFGGPSYEQYF,TGTGCCAGCAGCTTTGGGGGTCCCTCCTACGAGCAGTACTTC
TRBV6-5,-,-,TRBJ2-5,CASSYAVTSPETQYF,TGTGCCAGCAGTTACGCCGTTACTAGCCCGGAGACCCAGTACTTC
TRBV7-2,few,TRBD1,TRBJ2-5,CASSLNRGEETQYF,TGTGCCAGCAGCTTAAACAGGGGGGAAGAGACCCAGTACTTC
TRBV10-3,-,TRBD2,TRBJ2-3,CAITKTSGNTDTQYF,TGTGCCATCACTAAGACTAGCGGAAACACAGATACGCAGTATTTT
TRBV25-1,-,-,TRBJ2-1,CASGGDTGLNEQFF,TGTGCCAGCGGAGGAGACACAGGGCTCAATGAGCAGTTCTTC
TRBV6-4,many,TRBD1,TRBJ2-3,CASSEWTGGGQYF,TGTGCCAGCAGTGAGTGGACAGGGGGCGGGCAGTATTTT
TRBV7-3,few,-,TRBJ2-1,CASSPQGYEQFF,TGTGCCAGCAGCCCACAGGGATATGAGCAGTTCTTC
TRBV19,-,-,TRBJ1-6,CASSEGLNSPLHF,TGTGCCAGTAGCGAGGGCTTAAATTCACCCCTCCACTTT
TRBV10-3,-,-,TRBJ2-3,CAISGGRSEMADTQYF,TGTGCCATCAGTGGAGGGAGGAGCGAAATGGCAGATACGCAGTATTTT
TRBV27,-,TRBD1,TRBJ2-2,CASSLATGGAGGELFF,TGTGCCAGCAGTCTGGCGACAGGGGGCGCGGGCGGGGAGCTGTTTTTT
TRBV12-3/TRBV12-4,-,TRBD1,TRBJ1-1,CASSLGTGAEAFF,TGTGCCAGCAGTTTGGGGACAGGGGCTGAAGCTTTCTTT
TRBV12-3/TRBV12-4,-,-,TRBJ1-1,CASSLAGPLEAFF,TGTGCCAGCAGTTTGGCGGGACCCCTTGAAGCTTTCTTT
TRBV12-3/TRBV12-4,-,TRBD2,TRBJ2-3,CASSTGLAASTDTQYF,TGTGCCAGCAGTACGGGACTAGCGGCTAGCACAGATACGCAGTATTTT
TRBV7-9,-,TRBD1,TRBJ2-7,CASSPRTGGGSYEQYF,TGTGCCAGCAGCCCACGGACAGGGGGCGGCTCCTACGAGCAGTACTTC
TRBV24-1,few,-,TRBJ2-1,CATSGAMEPDEQFF,TGTGCCACCAGTGGGGCTATGGAGCCCGATGAGCAGTTCTTC
TRBV20-1,-,TRBD2,TRBJ2-3,CSARGLAGGLITDTQYF,TGCAGTGCTAGAGGGCTAGCGGGGGGGCTCATCACAGATACGCAGTATTTT
TRBV28,many,TRBD2,TRBJ2-3,CASSSGLAGGSDTQYF,TGTGCCAGCAGTTCCGGACTAGCGGGGGGGTCGGATACGCAGTATTTT
TRBV5-6,few,-,TRBJ2-3,CASSLAFVTDTQYF,TGTGCCAGCAGCTTGGCCTTTGTCACAGATACGCAGTATTTT
TRBV12-5,-,TRBD1,TRBJ1-6,CASGSGGSNSPLHF,TGTGCTAGTGGTTCAGGGGGATCGAATTCACCCCTCCACTTT
TRBV7-2,-,-,TRBJ1-2,CASLTEGHYGYTF,TGTGCCAGCCTCACCGAGGGTCACTATGGCTACACCTTC
TRBV11-2,-,TRBD1,TRBJ1-2,CASSLYRTGDGYTF,TGTGCCAGCAGCTTGTACCGGACAGGGGACGGCTACACCTTC
TRBV3-1,few,-,TRBJ2-5,CASSETGMETQYF,TGTGCCAGCAGCGAAACAGGGATGGAGACCCAGTACTTC
TRBV20-1,many,-,TRBJ1-1,CSAPQGNTEAFF,TGCAGTGCCCCCCAGGGAAACACTGAAGCTTTCTTT
TRBV12-3/TRBV12-4,few,-,TRBJ2-3,CASSSARDLTDTQYF,TGTGCCAGCAGTTCCGCGAGGGACCTCACAGATACGCAGTATTTT
TRBV12-3/TRBV12-4,-,TRBD2,TRBJ2-1,CASSPQGGGNNEQFF,TGTGCCAGCAGCCCCCAAGGCGGGGGTAACAATGAGCAGTTCTTC
TRBV6-1,-,-,TRBJ2-7,CATAPGDSYEQYF,TGTGCCACCGCTCCGGGGGACTCCTACGAGCAGTACTTC
TRBV6-1,-,TRBD2,TRBJ2-7,CASSEVAGGEQYF,TGTGCCAGCAGTGAAGTGGCGGGGGGGGAGCAGTACTTC
TRBV9,-,TRBD2,TRBJ2-1,CASMDGGYNEQFF,TGTGCCAGCATGGACGGGGGGTACAATGAGCAGTTCTTC
TRBV2,many,-,TRBJ1-5,CASSEALRGLGVSNQPQHF,TGTGCCAGCAGTGAAGCGCTTCGGGGGCTCGGTGTGAGCAATCAGCCCCAGCATTTT
TRBV7-7,-,-,TRBJ2-3,CASSLGTFSDTQYF,TGTGCCAGCAGCTTAGGGACTTTCTCAGATACGCAGTATTTT
TRBV13,few,TRBD1,TRBJ1-2,CASSPWDREVGTF,TGTGCCAGCAGCCCCTGGGACAGGGAGGTCGGGACCTTC
TRBV7-2,-,-,TRBJ2-1,CASSSPGLGTNEQFF,TGTGCCAGCAGCTCCCCAGGGTTAGGGACTAATGAGCAGTTCTTC